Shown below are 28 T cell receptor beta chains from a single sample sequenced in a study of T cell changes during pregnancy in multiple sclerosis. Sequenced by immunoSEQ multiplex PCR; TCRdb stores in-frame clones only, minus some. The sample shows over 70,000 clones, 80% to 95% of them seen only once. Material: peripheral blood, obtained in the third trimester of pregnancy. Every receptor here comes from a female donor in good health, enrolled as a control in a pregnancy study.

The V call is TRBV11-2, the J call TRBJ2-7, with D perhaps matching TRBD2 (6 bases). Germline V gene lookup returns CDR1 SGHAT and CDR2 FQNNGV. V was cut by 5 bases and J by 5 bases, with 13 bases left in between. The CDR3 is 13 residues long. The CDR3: CASSGGYWDEQYF. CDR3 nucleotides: TGTGCCAGCAGCGGAGGGTATTGGGACGAGCAGTACTTC.

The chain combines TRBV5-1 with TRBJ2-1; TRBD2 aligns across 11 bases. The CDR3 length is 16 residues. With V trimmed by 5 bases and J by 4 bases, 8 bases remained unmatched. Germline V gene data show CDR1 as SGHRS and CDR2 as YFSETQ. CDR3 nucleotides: TGCGCCAGCAGAAAGTCCGGGACTAGCGGTTACAATGAGCAGTTCTTC. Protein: CASRKSGTSGYNEQFF.

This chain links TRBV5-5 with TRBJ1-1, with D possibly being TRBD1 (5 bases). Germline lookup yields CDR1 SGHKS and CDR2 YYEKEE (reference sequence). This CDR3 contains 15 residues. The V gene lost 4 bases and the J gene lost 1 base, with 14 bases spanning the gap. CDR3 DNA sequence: TGTGCCAGCAGCGCTACCGGGACTTCGAACACTGAAGCTTTCTTT. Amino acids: CASSATGTSNTEAFF.

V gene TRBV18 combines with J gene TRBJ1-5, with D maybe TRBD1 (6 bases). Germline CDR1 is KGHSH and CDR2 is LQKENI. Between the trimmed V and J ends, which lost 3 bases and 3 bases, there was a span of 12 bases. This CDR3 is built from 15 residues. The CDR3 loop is CASSPRQAINQPQHF. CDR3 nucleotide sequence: TGTGCCAGCTCACCGAGACAGGCAATCAATCAGCCCCAGCATTTT.

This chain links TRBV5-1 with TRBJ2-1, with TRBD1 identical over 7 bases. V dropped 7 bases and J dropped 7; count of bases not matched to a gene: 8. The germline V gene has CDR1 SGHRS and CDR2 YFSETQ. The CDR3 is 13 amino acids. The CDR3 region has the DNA TGCGCCAGCGGGACAGTACTTATGAATGAGCAGTTCTTC. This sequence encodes CASGTVLMNEQFF.

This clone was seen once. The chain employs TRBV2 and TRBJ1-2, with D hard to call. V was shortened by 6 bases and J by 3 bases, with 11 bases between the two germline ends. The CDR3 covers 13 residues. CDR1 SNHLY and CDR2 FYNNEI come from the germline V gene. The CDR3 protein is CASRNREHYGYTF. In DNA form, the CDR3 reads TGTGCCAGCAGAAACCGGGAACACTATGGCTACACCTTC.

CDR3 protein: CASSQIGSRGSEKLFF. The CDR3 bases are TGTGCCAGCAGCCAAATTGGTAGCAGGGGAAGTGAAAAACTGTTTTTT. This chain joins TRBV11-2 and TRBJ1-4; a possible D gene is TRBD1 (6 bases). V was clipped by 5 bases and J by 7 bases, with 20 bases between them. The germline V gene encodes CDR1 SGHAT and CDR2 FQNNGV. This CDR3 is 16 amino acids long.

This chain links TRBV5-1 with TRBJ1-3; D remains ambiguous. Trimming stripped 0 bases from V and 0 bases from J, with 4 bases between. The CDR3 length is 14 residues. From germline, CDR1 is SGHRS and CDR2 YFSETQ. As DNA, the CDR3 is TGCGCCAGCAGCTTGGCCAGCTCTGGAAACACCATATATTTT. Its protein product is CASSLASSGNTIYF.

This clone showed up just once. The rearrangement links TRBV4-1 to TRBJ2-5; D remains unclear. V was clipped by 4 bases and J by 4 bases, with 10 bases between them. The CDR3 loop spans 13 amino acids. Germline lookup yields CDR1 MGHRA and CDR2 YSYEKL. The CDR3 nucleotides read TGCGCCAGCAGCCTAGTGGTAAGAGAGACCCAGTACTTC. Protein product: CASSLVVRETQYF.

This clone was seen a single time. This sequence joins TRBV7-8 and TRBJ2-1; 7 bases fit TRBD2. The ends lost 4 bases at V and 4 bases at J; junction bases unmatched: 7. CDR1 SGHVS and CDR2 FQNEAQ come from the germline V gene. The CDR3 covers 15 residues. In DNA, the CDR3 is TGTGCCAGCAGCTCCAAGCGGGGCCCATACAATGAGCAGTTCTTC. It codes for CASSSKRGPYNEQFF.

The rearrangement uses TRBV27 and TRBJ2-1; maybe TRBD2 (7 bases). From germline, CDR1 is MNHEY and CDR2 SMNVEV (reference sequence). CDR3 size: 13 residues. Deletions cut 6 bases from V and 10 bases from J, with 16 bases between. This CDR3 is CASRGGGGVEQFF. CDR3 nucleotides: TGTGCCAGCAGGGGGGGAGGGGGAGTAGAGCAGTTCTTC.

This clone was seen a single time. The CDR3 DNA follows: TGTGCCAGCAGACCAGGACTAGCGGGAGTGAAGGCAGATACGCAGTATTTT. This encodes CASRPGLAGVKADTQYF. The chain uses TRBV2 and TRBJ2-3; 13 bases agree with TRBD2. V lost 6 bases to trimming and J lost 4 bases; unmatched junction nucleotides: 10. The length of the CDR3 is 17 residues. CDR1 SNHLY and CDR2 FYNNEI come from the germline V gene.

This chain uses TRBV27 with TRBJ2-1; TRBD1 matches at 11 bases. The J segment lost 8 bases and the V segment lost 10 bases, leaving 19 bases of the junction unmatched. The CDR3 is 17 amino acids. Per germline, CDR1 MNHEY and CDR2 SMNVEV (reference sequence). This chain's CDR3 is CATAIRLWTGGTHEQFF. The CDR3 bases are TGTGCCACCGCCATTCGGTTGTGGACAGGGGGCACCCATGAGCAGTTCTTC.

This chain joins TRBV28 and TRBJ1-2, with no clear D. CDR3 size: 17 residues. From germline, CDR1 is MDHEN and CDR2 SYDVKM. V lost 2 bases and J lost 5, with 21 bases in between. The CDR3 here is CASSLRRVVTVGYGYTF. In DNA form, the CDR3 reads TGTGCCAGCAGTTTACGACGGGTGGTTACGGTTGGATATGGCTACACCTTC.

The CDR3 is CASSPPGQVYTEAFF. CDR3 bases: TGTGCCAGCAGTCCTCCGGGACAGGTATACACTGAAGCTTTCTTT. The rearrangement joins TRBV28 to TRBJ1-1; 8 bases match TRBD1. Germline V gene data show CDR1 as MDHEN and CDR2 as SYDVKM. Trimming took 5 bases from V and 3 from J; bases not matched to a gene: 8. The CDR3 runs 15 residues.

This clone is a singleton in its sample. CDR3 protein: CASSELAGGLYNEQFF. DNA for the CDR3: TGTGCCAGCAGTGAACTAGCGGGGGGCCTTTACAATGAGCAGTTCTTC. The chain combines TRBV6-4 with TRBJ2-1; TRBD2 matches 12 bases. The germline gives CDR1 MRHNA, CDR2 SNTAGT. This CDR3 contains 16 residues. Trimming at V came to 3 bases and at J to 4 bases, leaving 4 bases not matched to a gene.

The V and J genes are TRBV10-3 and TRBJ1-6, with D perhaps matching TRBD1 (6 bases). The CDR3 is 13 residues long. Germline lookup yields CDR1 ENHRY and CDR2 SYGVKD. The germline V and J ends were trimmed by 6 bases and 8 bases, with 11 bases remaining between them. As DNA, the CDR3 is TGTGCCATCAGACGACAGGTTGATTCACCCCTCCACTTT. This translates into CAIRRQVDSPLHF.

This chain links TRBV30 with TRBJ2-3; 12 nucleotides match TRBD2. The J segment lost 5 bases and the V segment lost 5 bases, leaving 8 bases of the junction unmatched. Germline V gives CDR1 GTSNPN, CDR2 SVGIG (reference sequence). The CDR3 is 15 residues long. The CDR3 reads CAWRLAGAPKDTQYF. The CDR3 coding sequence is TGTGCCTGGCGACTAGCGGGGGCCCCTAAAGATACGCAGTATTTT.

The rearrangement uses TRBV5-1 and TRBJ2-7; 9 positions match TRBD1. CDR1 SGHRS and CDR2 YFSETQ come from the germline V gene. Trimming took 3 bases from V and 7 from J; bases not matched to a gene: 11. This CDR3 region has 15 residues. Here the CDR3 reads CASSSTRDRVGEQYF. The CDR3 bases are TGCGCCAGCAGCTCGACCCGGGACAGGGTAGGAGAGCAGTACTTC.

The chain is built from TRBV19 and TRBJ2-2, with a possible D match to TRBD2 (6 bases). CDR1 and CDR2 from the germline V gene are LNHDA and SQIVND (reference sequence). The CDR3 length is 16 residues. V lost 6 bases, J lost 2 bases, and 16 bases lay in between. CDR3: CASRGSGTVNTGELFF. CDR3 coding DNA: TGTGCCAGTAGGGGTAGCGGTACCGTTAACACCGGGGAGCTGTTTTTT.

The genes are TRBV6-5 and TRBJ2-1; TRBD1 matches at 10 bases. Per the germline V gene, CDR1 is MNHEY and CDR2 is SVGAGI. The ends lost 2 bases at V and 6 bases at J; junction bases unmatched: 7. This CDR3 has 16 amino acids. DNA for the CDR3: TGTGCCAGCAGTTACGTTGGACAGGGGGTAGGCAATGAGCAGTTCTTC. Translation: CASSYVGQGVGNEQFF.

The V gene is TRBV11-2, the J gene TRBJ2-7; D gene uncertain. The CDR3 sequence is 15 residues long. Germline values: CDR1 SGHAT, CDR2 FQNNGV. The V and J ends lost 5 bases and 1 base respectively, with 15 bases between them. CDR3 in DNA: TGTGCCAGCAGCGACCCGAGAGGTCCTTCCTACGAGCAGTACTTC. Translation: CASSDPRGPSYEQYF.

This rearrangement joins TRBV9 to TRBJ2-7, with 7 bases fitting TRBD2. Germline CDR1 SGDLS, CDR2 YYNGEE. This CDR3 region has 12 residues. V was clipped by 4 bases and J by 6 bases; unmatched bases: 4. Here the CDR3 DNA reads TGTGCCAGCAGCCGGCGGGAGAGCGAGCAGTACTTC. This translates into CASSRRESEQYF.

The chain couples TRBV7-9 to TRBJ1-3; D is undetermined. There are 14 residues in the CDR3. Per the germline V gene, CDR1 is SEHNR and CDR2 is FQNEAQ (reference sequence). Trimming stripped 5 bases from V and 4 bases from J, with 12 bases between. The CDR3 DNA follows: TGTGCCAGCAGCCCCGGGGAGGTCGGAAACACCATATATTTT. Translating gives CASSPGEVGNTIYF.

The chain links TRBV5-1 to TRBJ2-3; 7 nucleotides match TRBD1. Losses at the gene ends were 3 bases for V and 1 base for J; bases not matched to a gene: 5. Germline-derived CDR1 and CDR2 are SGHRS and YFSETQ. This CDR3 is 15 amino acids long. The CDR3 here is CASSSGTVRTDTQYF. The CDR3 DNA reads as TGCGCCAGCAGCTCGGGGACAGTACGCACAGATACGCAGTATTTT.

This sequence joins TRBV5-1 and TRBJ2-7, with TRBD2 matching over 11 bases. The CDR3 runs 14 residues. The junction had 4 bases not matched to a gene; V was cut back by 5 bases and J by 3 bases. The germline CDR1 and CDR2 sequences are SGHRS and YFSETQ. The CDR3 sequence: CASSLGTSGYEQYF. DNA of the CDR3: TGCGCCAGCAGTCTTGGGACTAGCGGCTACGAGCAGTACTTC.

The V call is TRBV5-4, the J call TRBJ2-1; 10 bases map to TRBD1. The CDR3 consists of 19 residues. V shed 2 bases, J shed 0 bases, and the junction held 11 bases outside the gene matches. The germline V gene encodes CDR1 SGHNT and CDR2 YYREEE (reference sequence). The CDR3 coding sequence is TGTGCCAGCAGCTTACGGGACAGGGGAGCGGTACGCTCCTACAATGAGCAGTTCTTC. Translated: CASSLRDRGAVRSYNEQFF.

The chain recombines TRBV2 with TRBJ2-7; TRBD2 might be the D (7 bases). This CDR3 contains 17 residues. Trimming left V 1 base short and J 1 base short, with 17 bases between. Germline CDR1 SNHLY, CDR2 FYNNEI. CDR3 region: CASSEGGPAGHSYEQYF. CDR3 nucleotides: TGTGCCAGCAGTGAAGGCGGGCCAGCGGGACATTCCTACGAGCAGTACTTC.